This T cell receptor beta chain was recovered during a study of blood T cell repertoires in COVID-19. Recovery meant two consecutive negative NP/OP PCR tests, professional clearance, or resolved symptoms. Profiled with immunoSEQ multiplex PCR; TCRdb holds only in-frame clones, not every one. The table includes 310,000 or so clones, around nine tenths detected once. Germline V gene lookup returns CDR1 SGHNT and CDR2 YYREEE (reference sequence). The CDR3 is made up of 15 amino acids. V dropped 4 bases and J dropped 0 bases, with 13 bases sitting between them. The receptor was derived from a woman in her 30s who had recovered from COVID-19. The sequencing sample was made of PBMCs or T cells enriched from blood (not recorded which). V usage is TRBV5-4 and J usage is TRBJ1-1; weak D call: TRBD1 (5 bases). The CDR3 coding sequence is TGTGCCAGCAGCCACCCCTCAGGGTTGAACACTGAAGCTTTCTTT. It codes for CASSHPSGLNTEAFF.